The rows below give T cell receptor beta chains drawn from one sample of a study of blood T cell repertoires in COVID-19. TCRdb's table, derived via immunoSEQ multiplex PCR, lists solely in-frame clones and lacks some. This table has tens of thousands of clones, 75% to 90% appearing once. Sequenced material: peripheral blood. The receptors originated from a man aged 45-65 years with acute or convalescent COVID-19. Both conserved end residues are part of each CDR3. Fields, in order: J gene, CDR3 length, D gene, V gene, clone size, CDR3 DNA, CDR3 protein. D genes are given only for firm matches. Rows give clone size only sometimes, using once, few, many, or a class for an expanded clone.

j_call: TRBJ2-7
cdr3_length: 15
d_call: .
v_call: TRBV3-1/TRBV3-2
clone_size: .
cdr3_nt: TGTGCCAGCAGCCAAGGTGCGACAGGTGACTACGAGCAGTACTTC
cdr3_aa: CASSQGATGDYEQYF

j_call: TRBJ2-3
cdr3_length: 13
d_call: TRBD1
v_call: TRBV12-3/TRBV12-4
clone_size: few
cdr3_nt: TGTGCCAGCACCCTGACAGGGGGCGATACGCAGTATTTT
cdr3_aa: CASTLTGGDTQYF

j_call: TRBJ1-5
cdr3_length: 15
d_call: .
v_call: TRBV15
clone_size: .
cdr3_nt: TGTGCCACCAGCAGAGGGAGTAGAGGCAATCAGCCCCAGCATTTT
cdr3_aa: CATSRGSRGNQPQHF

j_call: TRBJ1-1
cdr3_length: 15
d_call: .
v_call: TRBV5-1
clone_size: once
cdr3_nt: TGCGCCAGCAGCGTTACCGGTCAGGAGGGAACTGAAGCTTTCTTT
cdr3_aa: CASSVTGQEGTEAFF

j_call: TRBJ1-5
cdr3_length: 13
d_call: .
v_call: TRBV19
clone_size: .
cdr3_nt: TGTGCCAGTACCCATACGCAGGGGCAGCCCCAGCATTTT
cdr3_aa: CASTHTQGQPQHF

j_call: TRBJ1-5
cdr3_length: 13
d_call: .
v_call: TRBV19
clone_size: .
cdr3_nt: TGTGCCAGTAGTGGAACGGGTAATCAGCCCCAGCATTTT
cdr3_aa: CASSGTGNQPQHF

j_call: TRBJ1-1
cdr3_length: 16
d_call: TRBD1
v_call: TRBV19
clone_size: .
cdr3_nt: TGTGCCAGTAGTTCGGCCCCGGGACAGATGAACACTGAAGCTTTCTTT
cdr3_aa: CASSSAPGQMNTEAFF

j_call: TRBJ1-1
cdr3_length: 13
d_call: TRBD1
v_call: TRBV19
clone_size: .
cdr3_nt: TGTGCCAGTACCACAGGGGCCAGAACTGAAGCTTTCTTT
cdr3_aa: CASTTGARTEAFF

j_call: TRBJ2-7
cdr3_length: 17
d_call: .
v_call: TRBV6-2/TRBV6-3
clone_size: .
cdr3_nt: TGTGCCAGCAGTTACGAATTAAGGTACAGCTCCTACTACGAGCAGTACTTC
cdr3_aa: CASSYELRYSSYYEQYF

j_call: TRBJ2-7
cdr3_length: 14
d_call: TRBD2
v_call: TRBV6-5
clone_size: once
cdr3_nt: TGTGCCAGCAGCTGGACTAGCGGCTCCTACGAGCAGTACTTC
cdr3_aa: CASSWTSGSYEQYF

j_call: TRBJ2-3
cdr3_length: 15
d_call: .
v_call: TRBV6-4
clone_size: .
cdr3_nt: TGTGCCAGCAGCATTGCGGCTAGTCGCACAGATACGCAGTATTTT
cdr3_aa: CASSIAASRTDTQYF

j_call: TRBJ2-1
cdr3_length: 12
d_call: TRBD1
v_call: TRBV10-2
clone_size: once
cdr3_nt: TGCGCCAGCAGTGAGGGACAGGGGAGGAAGTTCTTC
cdr3_aa: CASSEGQGRKFF

j_call: TRBJ2-1
cdr3_length: 14
d_call: .
v_call: TRBV11-2
clone_size: .
cdr3_nt: TGTGCCAGCAGCTTAGATATGTCCTACAATGAGCAGTTCTTC
cdr3_aa: CASSLDMSYNEQFF

j_call: TRBJ2-7
cdr3_length: 15
d_call: .
v_call: TRBV3-1/TRBV3-2
clone_size: once
cdr3_nt: TGTGCCAGCAGCCAGGGGCTACCAGGCTCCTACGAGCAGTACTTC
cdr3_aa: CASSQGLPGSYEQYF

j_call: TRBJ1-1
cdr3_length: 12
d_call: .
v_call: TRBV12-3/TRBV12-4
clone_size: .
cdr3_nt: TGTGCCAGCAGACCCGGACGGGAAGAAGCTTTCTTT
cdr3_aa: CASRPGREEAFF

j_call: TRBJ1-2
cdr3_length: 14
d_call: .
v_call: TRBV5-6
clone_size: .
cdr3_nt: TGTGCCAGCAGCTTCGGGGACACGAACTATGGCTACACCTTC
cdr3_aa: CASSFGDTNYGYTF

j_call: TRBJ2-7
cdr3_length: 14
d_call: TRBD1
v_call: TRBV5-1
clone_size: few
cdr3_nt: TGCGCCAGCAGCTTTACAGGGGATTCCTACGAGCAGTACTTC
cdr3_aa: CASSFTGDSYEQYF

j_call: TRBJ2-3
cdr3_length: 13
d_call: .
v_call: TRBV19
clone_size: .
cdr3_nt: TGTGCCAGTACCCTCCCTCCCGGGGATACGCAGTATTTT
cdr3_aa: CASTLPPGDTQYF

j_call: TRBJ2-3
cdr3_length: 15
d_call: .
v_call: TRBV5-4
clone_size: .
cdr3_nt: TGTGCCAGCAGTAACAGGCCTTCTAGCACAGATACGCAGTATTTT
cdr3_aa: CASSNRPSSTDTQYF

j_call: TRBJ2-7
cdr3_length: 13
d_call: TRBD1
v_call: TRBV19
clone_size: .
cdr3_nt: TGTGCCAGTAGGGCAGGGGGCGTCTACGAGCAGTACTTC
cdr3_aa: CASRAGGVYEQYF

j_call: TRBJ2-7
cdr3_length: 14
d_call: .
v_call: TRBV7-8
clone_size: .
cdr3_nt: TGTGCCAGCAGCCGCGCACTAGCTTCCTACGAGCAGTACTTC
cdr3_aa: CASSRALASYEQYF

j_call: TRBJ1-6
cdr3_length: 15
d_call: .
v_call: TRBV3-1/TRBV3-2
clone_size: .
cdr3_nt: TGTGCCAGCAGTACCATGACAGACTATAATTCACCCCTCCACTTT
cdr3_aa: CASSTMTDYNSPLHF

j_call: TRBJ1-2
cdr3_length: 20
d_call: TRBD1
v_call: TRBV5-1
clone_size: .
cdr3_nt: TGCGCCAGCAGCCACGATATACCGGGACAGGTCCCGGCAGGCGAATATGGCTACACCTTC
cdr3_aa: CASSHDIPGQVPAGEYGYTF

j_call: TRBJ1-5
cdr3_length: 17
d_call: TRBD1
v_call: TRBV28
clone_size: .
cdr3_nt: TGTGCCAGCAGTTCACCGGGACAGACTTATAGCAATCAGCCCCAGCATTTT
cdr3_aa: CASSSPGQTYSNQPQHF

j_call: TRBJ1-2
cdr3_length: 16
d_call: TRBD1
v_call: TRBV27
clone_size: once
cdr3_nt: TGTGCCAGCAGTTTAAGTGGCGGGACAGATGCGTATGGCTACACCTTC
cdr3_aa: CASSLSGGTDAYGYTF

j_call: TRBJ1-4
cdr3_length: 16
d_call: TRBD1
v_call: TRBV25-1
clone_size: .
cdr3_nt: TGTGCCAGCAGGGGTAACACAGGGGGCGGTAATGAAAAACTGTTTTTT
cdr3_aa: CASRGNTGGGNEKLFF

j_call: TRBJ2-7
cdr3_length: 15
d_call: .
v_call: TRBV6-5
clone_size: .
cdr3_nt: TGTGCCAGCAGTCCCCAGGGGGGCCGACCCTACGAGCAGTACTTC
cdr3_aa: CASSPQGGRPYEQYF

j_call: TRBJ2-1
cdr3_length: 18
d_call: TRBD2
v_call: TRBV9
clone_size: .
cdr3_nt: TGTGCCAGCAGCGATAGGGGTGTAGCGGGGACCTCCTACAATGAGCAGTTCTTC
cdr3_aa: CASSDRGVAGTSYNEQFF

j_call: TRBJ2-3
cdr3_length: 15
d_call: .
v_call: TRBV9
clone_size: .
cdr3_nt: TGTGCCAGCAGCGCCGTGGGGGGGGCAAAAGATACGCAGTATTTT
cdr3_aa: CASSAVGGAKDTQYF

j_call: TRBJ2-3
cdr3_length: 14
d_call: TRBD2
v_call: TRBV5-4
clone_size: .
cdr3_nt: TGTGCCAGCAGCTTGCCTAGCGGGGCAGATACGCAGTATTTT
cdr3_aa: CASSLPSGADTQYF

j_call: TRBJ2-5
cdr3_length: 16
d_call: TRBD2
v_call: TRBV7-3
clone_size: .
cdr3_nt: TGTGCCAGCAGCTTAATCGGGAGGGTGGGTGGAGAGACCCAGTACTTC
cdr3_aa: CASSLIGRVGGETQYF

j_call: TRBJ2-1
cdr3_length: 13
d_call: .
v_call: TRBV29-1
clone_size: .
cdr3_nt: TGCAGCGTTGAAGATGCACTATTAAATGAGCAGTTCTTC
cdr3_aa: CSVEDALLNEQFF

j_call: TRBJ1-1
cdr3_length: 13
d_call: .
v_call: TRBV7-6
clone_size: .
cdr3_nt: TGTGCCAGCAGCTTCACAACGTCCACTGAAGCTTTCTTT
cdr3_aa: CASSFTTSTEAFF

j_call: TRBJ1-1
cdr3_length: 13
d_call: .
v_call: TRBV7-8
clone_size: .
cdr3_nt: TGTGCCAGCAGCTCGAACAGGGACACTGAAGCTTTCTTT
cdr3_aa: CASSSNRDTEAFF

j_call: TRBJ1-1
cdr3_length: 15
d_call: .
v_call: TRBV19
clone_size: .
cdr3_nt: TGTGCCAGTAGTATCGGAACAGGGTTGGGGACTGAAGCTTTCTTT
cdr3_aa: CASSIGTGLGTEAFF

j_call: TRBJ2-1
cdr3_length: 15
d_call: .
v_call: TRBV18
clone_size: .
cdr3_nt: TGTGCCAGCTCACCAACCACAGACTCCTACAATGAGCAGTTCTTC
cdr3_aa: CASSPTTDSYNEQFF

j_call: TRBJ1-5
cdr3_length: 15
d_call: TRBD1
v_call: TRBV11-2
clone_size: .
cdr3_nt: TGTGCCAGCAGTCGGACAGGGGGTAGCAATCAGCCCCAGCATTTT
cdr3_aa: CASSRTGGSNQPQHF

j_call: TRBJ2-1
cdr3_length: 15
d_call: TRBD2
v_call: TRBV18
clone_size: .
cdr3_nt: TGTGCCAGCTCACCGAGCGGGAAGGTGCTAAATGAGCAGTTCTTC
cdr3_aa: CASSPSGKVLNEQFF

j_call: TRBJ1-2
cdr3_length: 15
d_call: .
v_call: TRBV24-1
clone_size: .
cdr3_nt: TGTGCCACCAGTGCCGCAGGGTTCTCGTCAGGTGGCTACACCTTC
cdr3_aa: CATSAAGFSSGGYTF

j_call: TRBJ2-5
cdr3_length: 13
d_call: .
v_call: TRBV12-3/TRBV12-4
clone_size: .
cdr3_nt: TGTGCCAGCAGTTTTTGGGGGGACGAGACCCAGTACTTC
cdr3_aa: CASSFWGDETQYF

j_call: TRBJ2-1
cdr3_length: 15
d_call: .
v_call: TRBV19
clone_size: .
cdr3_nt: TGTGCCAGTAGTCCGCCCCCAGGGGCGTACAATGAGCAGTTCTTC
cdr3_aa: CASSPPPGAYNEQFF

j_call: TRBJ2-1
cdr3_length: 15
d_call: TRBD2
v_call: TRBV14
clone_size: .
cdr3_nt: TGTGCCAGCAGCCAACTAGCGGGGTTACGCAGTGAGCAGTTCTTC
cdr3_aa: CASSQLAGLRSEQFF

j_call: TRBJ2-1
cdr3_length: 15
d_call: TRBD2
v_call: TRBV9
clone_size: .
cdr3_nt: TGTGCCAGCAGCGGACTAGCGGGAGTGTCTAATGAGCAGTTCTTC
cdr3_aa: CASSGLAGVSNEQFF

j_call: TRBJ1-2
cdr3_length: 14
d_call: .
v_call: TRBV19
clone_size: .
cdr3_nt: TGTGCCAGTAGCCTTCAAATGGGGCTCTATGGCTACACCTTC
cdr3_aa: CASSLQMGLYGYTF

j_call: TRBJ1-2
cdr3_length: 11
d_call: .
v_call: TRBV30
clone_size: .
cdr3_nt: TGTGCCTGGAAGGGGTACTATGGCTACACCTTC
cdr3_aa: CAWKGYYGYTF

j_call: TRBJ2-7
cdr3_length: 12
d_call: TRBD1
v_call: TRBV10-2
clone_size: .
cdr3_nt: TGCGCCACCCGGGACAGGGGTCGCGAGCAGTACTTC
cdr3_aa: CATRDRGREQYF

j_call: TRBJ2-1
cdr3_length: 15
d_call: .
v_call: TRBV7-6
clone_size: .
cdr3_nt: TGTGCCAGCAGCTTAAGTTACGACTACCACAATGAGCAGTTCTTC
cdr3_aa: CASSLSYDYHNEQFF

j_call: TRBJ1-1
cdr3_length: 15
d_call: .
v_call: TRBV28
clone_size: few
cdr3_nt: TGTGCCAGCAGTTTAACTGGGCCCCCGAACACTGAAGCTTTCTTT
cdr3_aa: CASSLTGPPNTEAFF